This entry lists 10 T cell receptor beta chains sequenced from one sample in a study of technical replicates of blood from a few donors. Sequenced by immunoSEQ multiplex PCR; TCRdb stores in-frame clones only, minus some. The data contain under 100,000 clones, roughly 93% of them seen just once; the ten biggest clones take up over 0.2%. Material for sequencing was T cells isolated from PBMCs. The receptors stem from a human donor in good health.

The gene calls are TRBV27 and TRBJ2-5; 10 bases are shared with TRBD1. There are 16 residues in the CDR3. V gave up 4 bases and J gave up 2 bases; unmatched junction bases: 7. Germline V gives CDR1 MNHEY, CDR2 SMNVEV (reference sequence). CDR3 sequence (DNA): TGTGCCAGCAGTTCATACGGGACAGGGGTTCAAGAGACCCAGTACTTC. Translated: CASSSYGTGVQETQYF.

V gene TRBV11-2 combines with J gene TRBJ1-2; 7 bases align to TRBD1. V shed 4 bases, J shed 6 bases, and the junction held 8 bases outside the gene matches. The CDR3 is 14 residues long. CDR1 is SGHAT and CDR2 is FQNNGV in the germline V gene. The CDR3 bases are TGTGCCAGCAGCTCAGGGCAGGGGGTCGATGGCTACACCTTC. Protein: CASSSGQGVDGYTF.

This clone was seen a single time. The chain is built from TRBV4-1 and TRBJ1-2; the D is unclear. Germline CDR1 and CDR2: MGHRA and YSYEKL. Trimming took off 0 bases at V and 4 bases at J, with 15 bases between the two ends. This CDR3 has 16 amino acids. The CDR3 sequence is CASSQEEGLAFYGYTF. The CDR3 DNA follows: TGCGCCAGCAGCCAAGAGGAGGGTTTGGCGTTCTATGGCTACACCTTC.

The rearrangement uses TRBV29-1 and TRBJ2-7; tentatively, D is TRBD1 (6 bases). From germline, CDR1 is SQVTM and CDR2 ANQGSEA. The CDR3 is 14 amino acids. With 5 bases removed from V and 3 bases from J, the gap between germline ends came to 17 bases. The CDR3 protein is CSVKSGAGVYEQYF. Here the CDR3 DNA reads TGCAGCGTTAAGAGTGGGGCAGGGGTCTACGAGCAGTACTTC.

The V gene is TRBV6-1, the J gene TRBJ1-5, with 7 bases matching TRBD1. Germline V CDR1 and CDR2: MNHNS, SASEGT. The CDR3 length is 17 residues. J lost 1 base, V lost 2 bases, and 8 bases had no gene match. CDR3 in DNA: TGTGCCAGCAGTGAATTAAGGGGGCCCGGGAGCAATCAGCCCCAGCATTTT. Residues: CASSELRGPGSNQPQHF.

The chain is built from TRBV18 and TRBJ2-6; D uncertain. The CDR3 is made up of 15 amino acids. Germline V CDR1 and CDR2: KGHSH, LQKENI. V lost 3 bases and J lost 0, with 6 bases in between. The CDR3 DNA follows: TGTGCCAGCTCACCCATCAGCTCTGGGGCCAACGTCCTGACTTTC. Encoded protein: CASSPISSGANVLTF.

The rearrangement uses TRBV18 and TRBJ2-2; the D gene is possibly TRBD2 (6 bases). Germline values: CDR1 KGHSH, CDR2 LQKENI. This CDR3 spans 19 amino acids. V dropped 2 bases and J dropped 3 bases, with 22 bases sitting between them. The CDR3 coding sequence is TGTGCCAGCTCACCATATAGCGGTTCCCCCGGCGGGTACACCGGGGAGCTGTTTTTT. It is translated as CASSPYSGSPGGYTGELFF.

This chain links TRBV18 with TRBJ2-3, with TRBD2 identical over 7 bases. The V segment lost 1 base and the J segment 2 bases; nucleotides outside the gene matches: 12. The CDR3 covers 18 residues. CDR1 and CDR2 (germline): KGHSH, LQKENI. CDR3 amino acids: CASSPRWSASGTTDTQYF. The CDR3 nucleotides read TGTGCCAGCTCACCACGATGGTCGGCTAGCGGAACCACAGATACGCAGTATTTT.

The genes are TRBV19 and TRBJ2-5, with TRBD2 as a possible D gene (6 bases). V dropped 2 bases and J dropped 5 bases, with 15 bases sitting between them. This CDR3 has 15 amino acids. Germline values: CDR1 LNHDA, CDR2 SQIVND (reference sequence). The CDR3 reads CASSIRGRRDETQYF. As DNA, the CDR3 is TGTGCCAGTAGTATACGGGGGAGGAGAGATGAGACCCAGTACTTC.

J is TRBJ2-2 and V is TRBV18, with TRBD2 as a possible D gene (6 bases). The germline gives CDR1 KGHSH, CDR2 LQKENI. The CDR3 extends over 13 amino acids. V was shortened by 6 bases and J by 5 bases, with 10 bases between the two germline ends. CDR3 sequence (DNA): TGTGCCAGCTCGGAGGGAAATACCGGGGAGCTGTTTTTT. Translating gives CASSEGNTGELFF.